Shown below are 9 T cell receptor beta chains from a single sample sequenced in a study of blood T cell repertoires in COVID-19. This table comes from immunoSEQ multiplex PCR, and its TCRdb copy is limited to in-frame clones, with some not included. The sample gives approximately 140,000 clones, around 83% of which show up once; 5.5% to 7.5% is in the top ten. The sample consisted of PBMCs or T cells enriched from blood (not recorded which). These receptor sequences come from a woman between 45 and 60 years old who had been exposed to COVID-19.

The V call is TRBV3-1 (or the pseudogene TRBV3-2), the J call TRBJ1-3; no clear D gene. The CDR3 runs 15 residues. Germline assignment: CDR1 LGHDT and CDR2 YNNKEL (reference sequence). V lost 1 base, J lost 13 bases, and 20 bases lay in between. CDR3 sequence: CASSQGTTPVFEIYF. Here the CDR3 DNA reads TGTGCCAGCAGCCAAGGTACCACCCCGGTCTTCGAGATATATTTT.

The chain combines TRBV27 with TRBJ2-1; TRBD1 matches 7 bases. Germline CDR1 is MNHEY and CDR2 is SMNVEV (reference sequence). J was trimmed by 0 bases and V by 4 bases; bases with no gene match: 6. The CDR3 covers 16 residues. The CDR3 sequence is CASSYLQGTSYNEQFF. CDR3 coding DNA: TGTGCCAGCAGTTACCTACAGGGGACCTCCTACAATGAGCAGTTCTTC.

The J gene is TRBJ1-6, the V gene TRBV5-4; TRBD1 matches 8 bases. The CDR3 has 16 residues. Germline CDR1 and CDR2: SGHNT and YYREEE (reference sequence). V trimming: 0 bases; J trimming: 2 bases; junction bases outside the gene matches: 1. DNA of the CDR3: TGTGCCAGCAGCTTGGCAGGGGGCGCCTATAATTCACCCCTCCACTTT. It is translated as CASSLAGGAYNSPLHF.

The CDR3 region has the DNA TGTGCCAGCAGCTTAGCGATGAGCAACTATGGCTACACCTTC. This sequence encodes CASSLAMSNYGYTF. The chain recombines TRBV7-9 with TRBJ1-2; D is uncertain. The CDR3 is 14 residues long. Germline V CDR1 and CDR2: SEHNR, FQNEAQ (reference sequence). Trimming removed 0 bases at V and 2 bases at J, with 7 bases between.

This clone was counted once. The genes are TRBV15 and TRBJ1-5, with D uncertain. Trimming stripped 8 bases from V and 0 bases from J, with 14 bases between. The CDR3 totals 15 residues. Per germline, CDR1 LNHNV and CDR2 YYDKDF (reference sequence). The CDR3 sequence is CATSISLYSNQPQHF. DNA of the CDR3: TGTGCCACCTCCATTTCACTGTATAGCAATCAGCCCCAGCATTTT.

CDR3 loop: CASSLAGGLYNEQFF. In DNA, the CDR3 is TGCGCCAGCAGCTTAGCAGGCGGGCTTTACAATGAGCAGTTCTTC. The genes are TRBV5-1 and TRBJ2-1; a possible D gene is TRBD2 (5 bases). The CDR3 runs to 15 residues. CDR1 and CDR2 from the germline V gene are SGHRS and YFSETQ. V lost 2 bases and J lost 4, with 13 bases in between.

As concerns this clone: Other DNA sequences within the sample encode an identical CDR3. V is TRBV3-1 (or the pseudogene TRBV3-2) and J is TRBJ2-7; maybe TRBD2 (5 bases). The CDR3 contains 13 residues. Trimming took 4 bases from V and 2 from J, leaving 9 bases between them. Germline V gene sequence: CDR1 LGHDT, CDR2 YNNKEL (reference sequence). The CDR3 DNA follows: TGTGCCAGCAGCCGGACGGGAACCTACGAGCAGTACTTC. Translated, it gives CASSRTGTYEQYF.

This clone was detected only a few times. CDR3 DNA: TGTGCCAGTAGTATAACCCCCGCGGGAACGTACGAGCAGTACTTC. Its protein is CASSITPAGTYEQYF. The V call is TRBV19, the J call TRBJ2-7; weak D call: TRBD2 (6 bases). This CDR3 region has 15 residues. CDR1 and CDR2 from the germline V gene are LNHDA and SQIVND (reference sequence). V gave up 2 bases and J gave up 4 bases, with 15 bases separating them.

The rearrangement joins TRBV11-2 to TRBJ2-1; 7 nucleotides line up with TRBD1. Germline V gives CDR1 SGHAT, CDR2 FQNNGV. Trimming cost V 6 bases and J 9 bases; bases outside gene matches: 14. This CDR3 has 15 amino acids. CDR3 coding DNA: TGTGCCAGCAGTCTCTTTACAGGGGATGAGGGTGAGCAGTTCTTC. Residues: CASSLFTGDEGEQFF.